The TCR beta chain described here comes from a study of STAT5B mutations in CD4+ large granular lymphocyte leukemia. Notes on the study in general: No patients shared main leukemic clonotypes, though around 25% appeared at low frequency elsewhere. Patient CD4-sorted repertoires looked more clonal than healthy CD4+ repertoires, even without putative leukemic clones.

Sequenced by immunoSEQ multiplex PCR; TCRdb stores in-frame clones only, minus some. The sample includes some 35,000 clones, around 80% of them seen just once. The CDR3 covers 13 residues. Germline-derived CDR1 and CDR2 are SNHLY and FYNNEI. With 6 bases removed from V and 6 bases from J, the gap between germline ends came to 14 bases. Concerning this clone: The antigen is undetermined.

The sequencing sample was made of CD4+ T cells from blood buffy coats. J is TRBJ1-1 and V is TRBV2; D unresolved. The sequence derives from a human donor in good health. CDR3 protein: CASRLLQRAEAFF. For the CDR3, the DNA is TGTGCCAGCAGGTTACTTCAGAGAGCTGAAGCTTTCTTT.